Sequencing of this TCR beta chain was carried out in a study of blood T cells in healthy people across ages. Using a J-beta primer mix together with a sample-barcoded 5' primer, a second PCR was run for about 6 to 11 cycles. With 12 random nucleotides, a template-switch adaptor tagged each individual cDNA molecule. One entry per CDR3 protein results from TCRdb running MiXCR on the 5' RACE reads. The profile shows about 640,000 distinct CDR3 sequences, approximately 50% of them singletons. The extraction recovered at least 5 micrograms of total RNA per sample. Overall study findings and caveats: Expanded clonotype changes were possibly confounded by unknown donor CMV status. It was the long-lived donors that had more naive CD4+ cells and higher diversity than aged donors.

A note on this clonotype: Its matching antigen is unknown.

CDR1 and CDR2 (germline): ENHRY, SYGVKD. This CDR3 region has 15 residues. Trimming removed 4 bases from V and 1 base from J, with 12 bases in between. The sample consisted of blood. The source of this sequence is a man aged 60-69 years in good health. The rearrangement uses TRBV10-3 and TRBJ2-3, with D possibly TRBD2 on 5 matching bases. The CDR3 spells CAISALGLGTDTQYF. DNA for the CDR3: TGTGCCATCAGTGCATTAGGACTCGGCACAGATACGCAGTATTTT.